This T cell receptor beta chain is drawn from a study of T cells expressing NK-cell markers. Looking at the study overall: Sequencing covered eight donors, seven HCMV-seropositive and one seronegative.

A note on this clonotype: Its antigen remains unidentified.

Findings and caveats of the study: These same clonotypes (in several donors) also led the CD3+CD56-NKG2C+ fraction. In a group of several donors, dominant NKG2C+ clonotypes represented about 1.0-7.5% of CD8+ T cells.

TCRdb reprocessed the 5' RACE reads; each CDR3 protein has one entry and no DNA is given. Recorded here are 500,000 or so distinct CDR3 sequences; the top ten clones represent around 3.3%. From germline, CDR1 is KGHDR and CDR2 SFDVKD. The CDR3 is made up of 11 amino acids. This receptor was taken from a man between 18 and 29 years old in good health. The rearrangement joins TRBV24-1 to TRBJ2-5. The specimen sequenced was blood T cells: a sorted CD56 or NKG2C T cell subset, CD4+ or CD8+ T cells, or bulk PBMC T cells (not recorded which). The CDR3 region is CATSDLGAQYF.